The clone carrying this T cell receptor beta chain was seen a few times. These data are taken from a study of blood T cell repertoires in COVID-19. Background on the study: In each case, the material was cDNA or gDNA derived from T cells, B-cell-depleted T cells, or PBMCs.

Assay used: immunoSEQ multiplex PCR; TCRdb lists only in-frame clones, some missing. The sample lists 77,000 or so clones, about 70% occurring once. V dropped 4 bases and J dropped 8; count of bases not matched to a gene: 4. Looked up from germline, CDR1 is LGHDT and CDR2 is YNNKEL (reference sequence). The CDR3 is 13 residues long. The chain couples TRBV3-1 (or the pseudogene TRBV3-2) to TRBJ1-3; 8 bases map to TRBD1. The sample was peripheral blood. The source is a woman aged 80 or older with active or convalescent COVID-19. DNA for the CDR3: TGTGCCAGCAGCCGACAGGGGTCGGACACCATATATTTT. This sequence encodes CASSRQGSDTIYF.